The 25 T cell receptor beta chains below come from one sample, sequenced in a study of response to subunit inactivated influenza vaccine. TCRdb reprocessed the RT-PCR reads via MiXCR and lists one record per CDR3 protein. The table lists 300,000 to 350,000 distinct CDR3 sequences, about a fifth of them singletons. The sample here was PBMCs from blood, taken about 20 months after vaccination. All receptors come from a man aged 45 to 75 who received an inactivated influenza vaccine.

The table lists this clonotype with a few counts. This rearrangement joins TRBV4-1 to TRBJ1-2, with D maybe TRBD1 (5 bases). This CDR3 is 14 amino acids long. Trimming shortened V by 0 bases and J by 4 bases, and 9 bases separated the two germline ends. In germline, CDR1 is MGHRA, CDR2 YSYEKL. The CDR3 protein is CASSQDSGSYGYTF. CDR3 DNA: TGCGCCAGCAGCCAAGATTCAGGGTCCTATGGCTACACCTTC.

This clonotype was counted many times. The genes are TRBV30 and TRBJ1-1; TRBD1 matches 8 bases. V was pared by 0 bases and J by 5 bases, with 2 bases of the junction left unmatched. Germline lookup yields CDR1 GTSNPN and CDR2 SVGIG (reference sequence). There are 13 residues in the CDR3. CDR3 nucleotide sequence: TGTGCCTGGAGTGTTGACAGGGGAACTGAAGCTTTCTTT. It yields the protein CAWSVDRGTEAFF.

At least ten counts were recorded for this clonotype. The chain joins TRBV4-2 to TRBJ1-2, with a weak D call TRBD1 (6 bases). V lost 4 bases, J lost 5 bases, and 11 bases lay in between. CDR1 is LGHNA, CDR2 YNFKEQ, per germline. The CDR3 has 13 residues. CDR3 bases: TGTGCCAGCAGCCCCGGACAGCAGTATGGCTACACCTTC. Protein sequence: CASSPGQQYGYTF.

V usage is TRBV7-9 and J usage is TRBJ2-2; D uncertain. Between the trimmed V and J ends, which lost 5 bases and 8 bases, there was a span of 12 bases. The CDR3 is 13 residues long. The germline V gene has CDR1 SEHNR and CDR2 FQNEAQ (reference sequence). In DNA, the CDR3 is TGTGCCAGCAGCGTAACTAAACCTGGGGAGCTGTTTTTT. It yields the protein CASSVTKPGELFF. Complete variable domain (other parts from reference TRBV7-9 and TRBJ2-2): DTGVSQNPRHKITKRGQNVTFRCDPISEHNRLYWYRQTLGQGPEFLTYFQNEAQLEKSRLLSDRFSAERPKGSFSTLEIQRTEQGDSAMYLCASSVTKPGELFFGEGSRLTVL.

The rearrangement links TRBV5-1 to TRBJ2-6, with no clear D. Looked up from germline, CDR1 is SGHRS and CDR2 is YFSETQ. V dropped 3 bases and J dropped 2 bases, with 3 bases sitting between them. There are 13 residues in the CDR3. The CDR3 spells CASSWAGANVLTF. CDR3 bases: TGCGCCAGCAGCTGGGCTGGGGCCAACGTCCTGACTTTC.

This clonotype was seen repeatedly, ten times or more. This sequence joins TRBV12-3 or TRBV12-4 and TRBJ1-4; D call uncertain. Between the trimmed V and J ends, which lost 3 bases and 0 bases, there was a span of 8 bases. The CDR3 totals 15 residues. As DNA, the CDR3 is TGTGCCAGCAGTTTTGGAGTGGCAACTAATGAAAAACTGTTTTTT. Its translation is CASSFGVATNEKLFF.

This clonotype was observed a handful of times. The chain links TRBV5-1 to TRBJ1-1; TRBD1 aligns across 7 bases. The trim removed 4 bases at V and 3 bases at J, leaving 6 bases unmatched. CDR1 SGHRS and CDR2 YFSETQ come from the germline V gene. The CDR3 has 14 residues. This chain's CDR3 is CASSRQGEDTEAFF. For the CDR3, the DNA is TGCGCCAGCAGCCGGCAGGGGGAAGACACTGAAGCTTTCTTT.

This clonotype was found a few times. The rearrangement uses TRBV30 and TRBJ2-2; 7 positions agree with TRBD1. This CDR3 region has 14 residues. The trim removed 4 bases at V and 0 bases at J, leaving 2 bases unmatched. Germline values: CDR1 GTSNPN, CDR2 SVGIG (reference sequence). CDR3: CAWTGQANTGELFF. CDR3 DNA: TGTGCCTGGACAGGACAGGCGAACACCGGGGAGCTGTTTTTT.

Regarding this clonotype: At one of its ends the junction is not consistent with the germline gene, which may arise from a read error. V usage is TRBV10-3 and J usage is TRBJ2-7, with TRBD1 matching 11 bases. The CDR3 spans 12 residues. Germline V gives CDR1 ENHRY, CDR2 SYGVKD. The CDR3 sequence: CAVSGTGGEQYF. CDR3 coding DNA: TGTGCCGTCAGTGGGACAGGGGGTGAGCAGTACTTC.

This chain connects TRBV20-1 to TRBJ2-3, with unresolved D. The V gene lost 6 bases and the J gene lost 2 bases, with 15 bases spanning the gap. The CDR3 sequence is 14 residues long. Looked up from germline, CDR1 is DFQATT and CDR2 is SNEGSKA (reference sequence). The CDR3: CSAASSMNTDTQYF. The CDR3 DNA sequence: TGCAGTGCCGCCTCAAGTATGAACACAGATACGCAGTATTTT.

This clonotype was found many times. The V call is TRBV6-1, the J call TRBJ1-6; unclear D gene. Germline V gene data show CDR1 as MNHNS and CDR2 as SASEGT. Trimming removed 6 bases from V and 7 bases from J, with 13 bases in between. This CDR3 spans 14 amino acids. The chain's CDR3 is CASSPPQANSPLHF. The CDR3 nucleotides read TGTGCCAGCAGCCCCCCCCAAGCCAATTCACCCCTCCACTTT.

The chain recombines TRBV2 with TRBJ1-2, with a tentative D call TRBD1 (5 bases). The V and J ends lost 8 bases and 8 bases respectively, with 15 bases between them. CDR1 is SNHLY and CDR2 is FYNNEI in the germline V gene. The CDR3 is made up of 12 amino acids. The CDR3 sequence: CASAQVGWGYTF. The CDR3 coding sequence is TGTGCCAGCGCACAGGTCGGATGGGGCTACACCTTC. Complete variable domain (other parts from reference TRBV2 and TRBJ1-2): EPEVTQTPSHQVTQMGQEVILRCVPISNHLYFYWYRQILGQKVEFLVSFYNNEISEKSEIFDDQFSVERPDGSNFTLKIRSTKLEDSAMYFCASAQVGWGYTFGSGTRLTVV.

This chain connects TRBV5-4 to TRBJ2-3, with 9 bases fitting TRBD2. The trim removed 2 bases at V and 8 bases at J, leaving 6 bases unmatched. The V gene's germline CDR1 is SGHNT and CDR2 YYREEE (reference sequence). The CDR3 totals 14 residues. CDR3 nucleotides: TGTGCCAGCAGCTTAGCGGGGGGCCCTGGTACGCAGTATTTT. Encoded protein: CASSLAGGPGTQYF.

This clonotype showed up many times. The gene calls are TRBV4-3 and TRBJ1-1; the D gene is possibly TRBD1 (5 bases). The germline V gene encodes CDR1 LGHNA and CDR2 YSLEER. This CDR3 comprises 15 residues. The V gene lost 0 bases and the J gene lost 0 bases, with 8 bases spanning the gap. The CDR3 DNA follows: TGCGCCAGCAGCCAAGAGACAGCGTTGAACACTGAAGCTTTCTTT. It codes for CASSQETALNTEAFF.

This clonotype was detected a few times. This chain joins TRBV10-3 and TRBJ2-7, with 8 bases lining up with TRBD1. The CDR3 loop spans 15 amino acids. With V trimmed by 1 base and J by 5 bases, 7 bases remained unmatched. Germline V gives CDR1 ENHRY, CDR2 SYGVKD. The CDR3 sequence: CAISEFWTGNDEQYF. The CDR3 region has the DNA TGTGCCATCAGTGAGTTTTGGACAGGGAACGACGAGCAGTACTTC.

This clonotype has only a few counts. The chain links TRBV18 to TRBJ1-4; D is unresolved. V lost 2 bases, J lost 15 bases, and 19 bases lay in between. The CDR3 has 14 residues. Germline V gives CDR1 KGHSH, CDR2 LQKENI. CDR3 DNA: TGTGCCAGCTCACCATCGCCAGCCTCCCCTAAGGTGTTTTTT. It encodes CASSPSPASPKVFF. The variable domain in full, completed from reference TRBV18 and TRBJ1-4, reads NAGVMQNPRHLVRRRGQEARLRCSPMKGHSHVYWYRQLPEEGLKFMVYLQKENIIDESGMPKERFSAEFPKEGPSILRIQQVVRGDSAAYFCASSPSPASPKVFFGSGTQLSVL.

The V gene is TRBV28, the J gene TRBJ1-5; perhaps TRBD1 as D (5 bases). V lost 6 bases and J 2 bases, leaving 14 bases between the germline ends. The CDR3 covers 15 residues. Germline V gene lookup returns CDR1 MDHEN and CDR2 SYDVKM. As DNA, the CDR3 is TGTGCCAGCAGGCCCGCGGGGACGGGCAATCAGCCCCAGCATTTT. This sequence encodes CASRPAGTGNQPQHF.

V gene TRBV15 combines with J gene TRBJ2-5, with D unresolved. Trimming took 0 bases from V and 1 from J, leaving 0 bases between them. The germline CDR1 and CDR2 sequences are LNHNV and YYDKDF (reference sequence). This CDR3 has 12 amino acids. CDR3 sequence: CATSRDQETQYF. The CDR3 DNA sequence: TGTGCCACCAGCAGAGACCAAGAGACCCAGTACTTC.

This clonotype has a handful of counts. The J gene is TRBJ1-2, the V gene TRBV6-6, with D unclear. Germline V lookup: CDR1 MNHNY, CDR2 SVGAGI (reference sequence). CDR3 size: 11 residues. The V and J ends lost 6 bases and 8 bases respectively, with 10 bases between them. DNA for the CDR3: TGTGCCAGCAGGTGGACGCTCGGCTACACCTTC. Its translation is CASRWTLGYTF.

The V call is TRBV10-3, the J call TRBJ2-2, with D uncertain. V dropped 3 bases and J dropped 4 bases, with 15 bases sitting between them. The length of the CDR3 is 16 residues. Germline CDR1 reads ENHRY; CDR2 reads SYGVKD. The CDR3 loop reads CAISEMGYSGTGELFF. The CDR3 nucleotides are TGTGCCATCAGTGAAATGGGGTACTCCGGCACCGGGGAGCTGTTTTTT.

The CDR3 sequence: CASSPNLGGEQYF. The CDR3 DNA reads as TGTGCCAGCAGCCCCAACCTCGGGGGAGAGCAGTACTTC. The chain has TRBV3-1 and TRBJ2-7; D perhaps matches TRBD2 (6 bases). Trimming left V 4 bases short and J 7 bases short, with 14 bases between. Germline assignment: CDR1 LGHDT and CDR2 YNNKEL (reference sequence). The CDR3 loop spans 13 amino acids.

This clonotype was detected only a few times. The chain carries TRBV12-3 or TRBV12-4 and TRBJ1-1; 8 bases align to TRBD1. The J segment lost 4 bases and the V segment lost 3 bases, leaving 7 bases of the junction unmatched. The CDR3 is 15 amino acids. The CDR3 sequence: CASSFGRGPVTEAFF. CDR3 nucleotides: TGTGCCAGCAGTTTCGGCAGGGGGCCTGTCACTGAAGCTTTCTTT.

This clonotype was counted many times. The chain joins TRBV27 to TRBJ1-1; tentative D call: TRBD1 (5 bases). The CDR3 covers 15 residues. The germline V and J ends were trimmed by 7 bases and 5 bases, with 20 bases remaining between them. Per the germline V gene, CDR1 is MNHEY and CDR2 is SMNVEV (reference sequence). Written as DNA, the CDR3 is TGTGCCAGCACGAGGGGCAGTGCAGGAAAAACTGAAGCTTTCTTT. Translated: CASTRGSAGKTEAFF.

This clonotype was seen a few times. The chain has TRBV12-3 or TRBV12-4 and TRBJ1-3, with 8 bases lining up with TRBD1. V lost 6 bases, J lost 0 bases, and 7 bases stayed unmatched. This CDR3 is 16 amino acids long. Here the CDR3 DNA reads TGTGCCAGCAGCCCCGGGACAGGCCCCTCTGGAAACACCATATATTTT. It encodes CASSPGTGPSGNTIYF.

The chain uses TRBV28 and TRBJ1-1, with D perhaps TRBD1 (5 bases). CDR3 length equals 16 residues. With 1 base removed from V and 0 bases from J, the gap between germline ends came to 12 bases. Germline CDR1 is MDHEN and CDR2 is SYDVKM. The CDR3 DNA sequence: TGTGCCAGCAGTTTATTAACGGGACGGCTGAACACTGAAGCTTTCTTT. Amino acid sequence: CASSLLTGRLNTEAFF.